This TCR beta chain was identified during a study of shared clonotypes between healthy human individuals. Broader study findings: Memory subsets generally showed smaller estimated richness than naive subsets did.

This clone was seen a single time. Its antigen is unknown. Only CD45RO-negative cells positively selected for CCR7 counted as naive CD8 cells, so terminally differentiated effector memory CD45RA+ cells were excluded. In the original analysis: ImmunoSEQ only sent back junction sequences with no quality scores, so filtering was done differently. The method was immunoSEQ multiplex PCR; TCRdb's version includes in-frame clones alone and lacks a portion of them. V and J calls and clone size are as listed in that table; D and trimming were resolved from the DNA. The sample has 2 million or so clones, over 85% seen once. Trimming took 3 bases from V and 0 from J, leaving 12 bases between them. The CDR3 consists of 15 residues. The germline V gene encodes CDR1 SGDLS and CDR2 YYNGEE.

The chain couples TRBV9 to TRBJ1-1, with D possibly matching TRBD1 (5 bases). Sequenced: naive CD8+ T cells sorted from blood. The clonotype was recovered from a man aged 18 to 29 in good health. The CDR3 is CASSAGGRMNTEAFF. The CDR3 DNA is TGTGCCAGCAGCGCGGGGGGACGGATGAACACTGAAGCTTTCTTT.